A single sample is the source of the 16 T cell receptor beta chains below, sequenced in a study of regulatory T cells in long-lasting Graves disease. The TCR beta library used iRepertoire HTBI primers with Arm-PCR amplification of CDR3. TCRdb processed the multiplex PCR reads anew with MiXCR; each CDR3 protein has one entry. The sample yields approximately 560,000 distinct CDR3 sequences, approximately 16% seen once. Time point given: newly diagnosed GD, antithyroid drugs for less than 3 months. Following extraction of RNA from PBMCs, that RNA was used to make the TCR library. This same sample was also taken into another study, of T cells in Graves' hyperthyroidism and ophthalmopathy.

This specimen was peripheral blood mononuclear cells (PBMCs), taken at new diagnosis, from a patient treated with antithyroid drugs. The receptors stem from a man aged 18 to 30 with Graves disease.

This clonotype was counted a few times. The gene calls are TRBV20-1 and TRBJ2-1; weak D call: TRBD1 (5 bases). CDR3 length equals 13 residues. V dropped 1 base and J dropped 9 bases, with 13 bases sitting between them. CDR1 is DFQATT and CDR2 is SNEGSKA in the germline V gene (reference sequence). The DNA for the CDR3 is TGCAGTGCTAGAGTCCCGGGCCAGGGTGAGCAGTTCTTC. Its protein is CSARVPGQGEQFF.

This clonotype was seen a few times. The V gene is TRBV19, the J gene TRBJ2-7; 8 bases map to TRBD1. Germline V gene data show CDR1 as LNHDA and CDR2 as SQIVND (reference sequence). CDR3 length: 17 residues. With V trimmed by 4 bases and J by 0 bases, 11 bases remained unmatched. For the CDR3, the DNA is TGTGCCAGTAGTAAGTATAGGGGACAGGCGGTCTCCTACGAGCAGTACTTC. Translation: CASSKYRGQAVSYEQYF.

This chain connects TRBV13 to TRBJ2-5; possible D gene TRBD2, 5 bases. From germline, CDR1 is PRHDT and CDR2 FYEKMQ (reference sequence). CDR3 length: 13 amino acids. Trimming took 5 bases from V and 4 from J, leaving 11 bases between them. The CDR3: CASSLRTAETQYF. The CDR3 DNA reads TGTGCCAGCAGCCTAAGGACTGCAGAGACCCAGTACTTC.

This clonotype was seen ten or more times. This chain connects TRBV27 to TRBJ1-2; the D gene is possibly TRBD1 (6 bases). CDR1 is MNHEY, CDR2 SMNVEV, per germline (reference sequence). The CDR3 sequence is 15 residues long. Trimming pared 0 bases from V and 4 bases from J, leaving 12 bases between. This CDR3 reads CASSLSPTGSYGYTF. The DNA for the CDR3 is TGTGCCAGCAGTTTATCCCCTACAGGGTCCTATGGCTACACCTTC.

The V and J genes are TRBV19 and TRBJ1-2; 7 nucleotides align to TRBD1. CDR1 and CDR2 (germline): LNHDA, SQIVND (reference sequence). The CDR3 length is 18 residues. J gave up 0 bases and V 0 bases, and 10 bases lay outside the gene matches. The DNA for the CDR3 is TGTGCCAGTAGTATAGATCTACGGACAGGTCTTACTAACTATGGCTACACCTTC. Its protein is CASSIDLRTGLTNYGYTF. Drawing the rest from reference TRBV19 and TRBJ1-2, the complete variable domain is DGGITQSPKYLFRKEGQNVTLSCEQNLNHDAMYWYRQDPGQGLRLIYYSQIVNDFQKGDIAEGYSVSREKKESFPLTVTSAQKNPTAFYLCASSIDLRTGLTNYGYTFGSGTRLTVV.

The chain joins TRBV15 to TRBJ2-5, with 10 bases that match TRBD2. The CDR3 is 14 amino acids. The germline CDR1 and CDR2 sequences are LNHNV and YYDKDF (reference sequence). V shed 11 bases and J 5 bases; nucleotides not matched to a gene: 11. The CDR3 bases are TGTGCCCCGGGTAGCGGGAGGCCTAGCGAGACCCAGTACTTC. Translation gives CAPGSGRPSETQYF. Based on the CDR3 plus reference TRBV15 and TRBJ2-5, the full variable domain is DAMVIQNPRYQVTQFGKPVTLSCSQTLNHNVMYWYQQKSSQAPKLLFHYYDKDFNNEADTPDNFQSRRPNTSFCFLDIRSPGLGDTAMYLCAPGSGRPSETQYFGPGTRLLVL.

This clonotype has only a few counts. V usage is TRBV19 and J usage is TRBJ1-2; D perhaps matches TRBD1 (5 bases). Per germline, CDR1 LNHDA and CDR2 SQIVND (reference sequence). There are 13 residues in the CDR3. Trimming took 1 base from V and 6 from J, leaving 9 bases between them. CDR3 nucleotide sequence: TGTGCCAGTAGTATAGGGCCAGGGAATGGCTACACCTTC. This gives the protein CASSIGPGNGYTF. The variable domain in full, with the rest retrieved from reference TRBV19 and TRBJ1-2, is DGGITQSPKYLFRKEGQNVTLSCEQNLNHDAMYWYRQDPGQGLRLIYYSQIVNDFQKGDIAEGYSVSREKKESFPLTVTSAQKNPTAFYLCASSIGPGNGYTFGSGTRLTVV.

This clonotype has at least ten counts. The gene calls are TRBV28 and TRBJ2-7; TRBD2 aligns across 11 bases. This CDR3 is 15 amino acids long. Per the germline V gene, CDR1 is MDHEN and CDR2 is SYDVKM. The V segment lost 5 bases and the J segment 3 bases; nucleotides outside the gene matches: 6. CDR3: CASSIGLAGLYEQYF. DNA of the CDR3: TGTGCCAGCAGTATTGGACTAGCGGGCCTCTACGAGCAGTACTTC.

The chain links TRBV14 to TRBJ2-5; the D gene is possibly TRBD2 (5 bases). The CDR3 sequence is 16 residues long. Germline V gene data show CDR1 as SGHDN and CDR2 as FVKESK. V was clipped by 1 base and J by 5 bases, with 17 bases between them. In DNA form, the CDR3 reads TGTGCCAGCAGCCAAGCGCTAAAGGGATGGAGGGAGACCCAGTACTTC. It specifies CASSQALKGWRETQYF.

J is TRBJ2-3 and V is TRBV28, with 15 bases matching TRBD2. The germline gives CDR1 MDHEN, CDR2 SYDVKM. Trimming cost V 2 bases and J 4 bases; bases outside gene matches: 7. This CDR3 is 18 amino acids long. The CDR3 region has the DNA TGTGCCAGCAGTTTAGCCGGGACTAGCGGGAGGTGGTCAGATACGCAGTATTTT. This translates into CASSLAGTSGRWSDTQYF.

This clonotype turned up a few times. The chain employs TRBV19 and TRBJ2-7; no definite D call. CDR3 length: 15 residues. V was trimmed by 3 bases and J by 2 bases, leaving 14 bases between them. In germline, CDR1 is LNHDA, CDR2 SQIVND (reference sequence). CDR3 nucleotide sequence: TGTGCCAGTAGTATTACCAACCTACCAGCCTACGAGCAGTACTTC. This encodes CASSITNLPAYEQYF.

V gene TRBV18 combines with J gene TRBJ1-1; D call uncertain. V was clipped by 2 bases and J by 1 base, with 11 bases between them. The CDR3 is made up of 15 amino acids. Germline assignment: CDR1 KGHSH and CDR2 LQKENI. The CDR3 here is CASSPLIDWNTEAFF. CDR3 coding DNA: TGTGCCAGCTCACCATTGATCGATTGGAACACTGAAGCTTTCTTT.

This clonotype occurred many times. The chain employs TRBV12-5 and TRBJ2-7; D is uncertain. Germline CDR1 reads LGHNT; CDR2 reads FRNRAP. With 0 bases removed from V and 2 bases from J, the gap between germline ends came to 23 bases. The CDR3 length is 19 residues. The CDR3 sequence is CASGLVKGRMAHHTYEQYF. CDR3 sequence (DNA): TGTGCTAGTGGTTTGGTAAAGGGCCGAATGGCACATCATACCTACGAGCAGTACTTC.

This clonotype came up many times. The CDR3 sequence is CASHRDLQETQYF. Here the CDR3 DNA reads TGTGCCTCCCACCGGGACTTACAAGAGACCCAGTACTTC. The J gene is TRBJ2-5, the V gene TRBV10-3; TRBD2 might be the D (6 bases). The CDR3 has 13 amino acids. Germline CDR1 is ENHRY and CDR2 is SYGVKD. Trimming removed 11 bases at V and 2 bases at J, with 15 bases between.

This clonotype was recorded many times. The rearrangement joins TRBV12-3 or TRBV12-4 to TRBJ2-2; D remains unclear. Trimming shortened V by 3 bases and J by 3 bases, and 5 bases separated the two germline ends. The CDR3 runs 13 residues. The DNA of the CDR3 is TGTGCCAGCAGTTTCGGTTACACCGGGGAGCTGTTTTTT. Protein sequence: CASSFGYTGELFF.

As to this clonotype: A much bigger clone sits one base away, suggesting this may be a read error. The chain combines TRBV7-3 with TRBJ1-1; tentatively, D is TRBD1 (6 bases). This CDR3 has 13 residues. V shed 4 bases and J shed 3 bases, with 9 bases lying between them. Germline lookup yields CDR1 SGHTA and CDR2 FQGTGA. Here the CDR3 DNA reads TGTGCCAGCAGCTACCAGGGGCACACTGAAGCTTTCTTT. Translation gives CASSYQGHTEAFF.